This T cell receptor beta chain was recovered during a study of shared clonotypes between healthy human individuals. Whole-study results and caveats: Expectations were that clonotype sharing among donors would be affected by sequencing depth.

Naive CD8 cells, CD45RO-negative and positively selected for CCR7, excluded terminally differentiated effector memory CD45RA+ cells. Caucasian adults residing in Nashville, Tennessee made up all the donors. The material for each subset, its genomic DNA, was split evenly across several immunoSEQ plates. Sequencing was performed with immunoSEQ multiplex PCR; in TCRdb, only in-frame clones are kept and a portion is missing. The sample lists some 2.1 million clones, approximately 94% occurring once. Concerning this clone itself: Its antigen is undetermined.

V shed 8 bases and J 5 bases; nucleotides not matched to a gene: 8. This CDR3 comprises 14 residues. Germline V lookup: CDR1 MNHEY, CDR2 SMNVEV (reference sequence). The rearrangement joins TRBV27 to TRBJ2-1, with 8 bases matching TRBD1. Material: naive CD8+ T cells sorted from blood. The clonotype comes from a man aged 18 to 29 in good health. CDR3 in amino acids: CASHSRQGNNEQFF. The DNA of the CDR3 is TGTGCCAGCCATTCTCGACAGGGGAACAATGAGCAGTTCTTC.